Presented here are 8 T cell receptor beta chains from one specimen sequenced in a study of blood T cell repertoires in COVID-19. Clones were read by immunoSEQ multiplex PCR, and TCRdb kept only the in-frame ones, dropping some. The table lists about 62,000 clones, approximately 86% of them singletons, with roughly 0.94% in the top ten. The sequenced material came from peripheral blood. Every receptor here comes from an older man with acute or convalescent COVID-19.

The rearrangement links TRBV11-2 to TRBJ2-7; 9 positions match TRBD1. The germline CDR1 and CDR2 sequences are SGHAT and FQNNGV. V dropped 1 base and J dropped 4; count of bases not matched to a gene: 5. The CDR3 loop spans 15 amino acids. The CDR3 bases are TGTGCCAGCAGCTTAGGGACAGGGGCAAAATACGAGCAGTACTTC. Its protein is CASSLGTGAKYEQYF.

As DNA, the CDR3 is TGTGCCAGCCGACTAAGCGGGGCAAAGGGAGGCTACACCTTC. Translation gives CASRLSGAKGGYTF. J is TRBJ1-2 and V is TRBV7-8, with a tentative D call TRBD1 (5 bases). Trimming left V 8 bases short and J 8 bases short, with 21 bases between. The CDR3 length is 14 residues. The V gene's germline CDR1 is SGHVS and CDR2 FQNEAQ.

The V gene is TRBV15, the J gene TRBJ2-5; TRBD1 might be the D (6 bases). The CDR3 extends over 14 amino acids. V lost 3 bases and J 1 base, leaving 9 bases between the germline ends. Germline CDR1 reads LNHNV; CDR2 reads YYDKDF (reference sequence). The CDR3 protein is CATSRDRPQETQYF. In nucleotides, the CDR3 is TGTGCCACCAGCAGGGACAGACCCCAAGAGACCCAGTACTTC.

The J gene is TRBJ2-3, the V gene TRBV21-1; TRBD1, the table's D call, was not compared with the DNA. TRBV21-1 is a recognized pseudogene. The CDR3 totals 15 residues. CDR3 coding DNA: TGTGCCAGCAGCATATCCGGGACAGACACAGATACGCAGTATTTT. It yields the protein CASSISGTDTDTQYF.

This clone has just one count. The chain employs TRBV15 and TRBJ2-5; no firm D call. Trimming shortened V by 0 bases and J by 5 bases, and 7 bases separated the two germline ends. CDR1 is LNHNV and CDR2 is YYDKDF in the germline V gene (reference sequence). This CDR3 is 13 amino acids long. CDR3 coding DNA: TGTGCCACCAGCAGAGAGCCAGCGGAGACCCAGTACTTC. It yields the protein CATSREPAETQYF.

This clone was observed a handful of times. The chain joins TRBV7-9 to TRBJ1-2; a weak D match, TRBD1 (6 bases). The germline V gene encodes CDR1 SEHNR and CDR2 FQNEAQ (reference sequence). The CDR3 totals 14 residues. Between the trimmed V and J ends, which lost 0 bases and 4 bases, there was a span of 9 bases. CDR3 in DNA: TGTGCCAGCAGCTTAGCGGTACAGGGCTATGGCTACACCTTC. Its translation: CASSLAVQGYGYTF. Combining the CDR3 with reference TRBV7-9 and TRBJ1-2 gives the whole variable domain DTGVSQNPRHKITKRGQNVTFRCDPISEHNRLYWYRQTLGQGPEFLTYFQNEAQLEKSRLLSDRFSAERPKGSFSTLEIQRTEQGDSAMYLCASSLAVQGYGYTFGSGTRLTVV.

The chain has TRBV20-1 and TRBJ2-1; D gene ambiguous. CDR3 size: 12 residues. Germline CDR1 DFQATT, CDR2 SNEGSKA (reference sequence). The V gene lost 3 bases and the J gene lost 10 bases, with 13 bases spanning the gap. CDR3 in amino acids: CSASDPRTEQFF. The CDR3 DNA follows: TGCAGTGCTAGTGATCCTAGAACCGAGCAGTTCTTC.

The DNA for the CDR3 is TGTGCCAGCAGTTACTCCAGCGGGGGCTACAATGAGCAGTTCTTC. Its translation: CASSYSSGGYNEQFF. The V and J genes are TRBV6-5 and TRBJ2-1; 8 bases are a match to TRBD2. The CDR3 contains 15 residues. Germline V gene data show CDR1 as MNHEY and CDR2 as SVGAGI. Unmatched junction bases numbered 1, after V lost 0 bases and J lost 3 bases.